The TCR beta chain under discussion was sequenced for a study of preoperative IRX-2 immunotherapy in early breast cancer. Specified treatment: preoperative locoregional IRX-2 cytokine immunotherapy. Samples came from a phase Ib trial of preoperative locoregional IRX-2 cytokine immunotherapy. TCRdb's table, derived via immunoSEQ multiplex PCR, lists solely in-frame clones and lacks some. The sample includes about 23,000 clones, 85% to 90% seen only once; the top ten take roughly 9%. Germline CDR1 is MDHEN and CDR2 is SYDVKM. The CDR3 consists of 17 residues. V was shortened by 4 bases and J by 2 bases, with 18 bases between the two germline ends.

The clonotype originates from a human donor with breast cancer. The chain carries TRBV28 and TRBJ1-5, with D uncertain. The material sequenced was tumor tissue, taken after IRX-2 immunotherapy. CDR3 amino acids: CASSSPHGVAGNQPQHF. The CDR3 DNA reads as TGTGCCAGCAGTTCCCCCCATGGGGTAGCAGGCAATCAGCCCCAGCATTTT.